This TCR beta chain stems from a study of shared clonotypes between healthy human individuals. Study-level findings and limits: Depth was large, yet rarefaction showed that sorted-subset sequencing was incomplete.

Those who donated, Caucasian adults without exception, all lived in Nashville, Tennessee. The CDR3 loop spans 16 amino acids. V shed 1 base and J 2 bases; nucleotides not matched to a gene: 4. The germline V gene encodes CDR1 MNHEY and CDR2 SMNVEV (reference sequence). Regarding this clone: The antigen remains unidentified.

Here immunoSEQ multiplex PCR was the method, and the copy in TCRdb shows in-frame clones only, minus some. This sample has about 1,500,000 clones, with around 97% found just once. Sample: naive CD4+ T cells sorted from blood. Specified subset: CD45RA+ positively selected. This sequence originates from a man aged 25-40 years in good health. The V gene is TRBV27, the J gene TRBJ2-1; TRBD2 matches at 8 bases. The CDR3 bases are TGTGCCAGCAGTTTATTCGGGACTAGGACCTACAATGAGCAGTTCTTC. This sequence encodes CASSLFGTRTYNEQFF.